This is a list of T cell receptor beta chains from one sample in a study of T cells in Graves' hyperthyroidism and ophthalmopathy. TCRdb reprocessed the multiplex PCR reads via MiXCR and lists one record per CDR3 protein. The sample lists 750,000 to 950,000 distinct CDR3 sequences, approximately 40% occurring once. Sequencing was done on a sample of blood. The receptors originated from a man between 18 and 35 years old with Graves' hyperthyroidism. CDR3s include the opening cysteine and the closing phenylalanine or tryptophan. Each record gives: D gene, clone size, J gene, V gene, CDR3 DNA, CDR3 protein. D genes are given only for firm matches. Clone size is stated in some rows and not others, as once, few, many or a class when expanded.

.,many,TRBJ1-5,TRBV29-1,TGCAGCGTTGTTTCGGACAATCAGCCCCAGCATTTT,CSVVSDNQPQHF
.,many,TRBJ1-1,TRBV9,TGTGCCAGCAGTGCAGGGCTGAACACTGAAGCTTTCTTT,CASSAGLNTEAFF
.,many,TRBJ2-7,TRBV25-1,TGTGCCAGCAGTGAATTATCGGAGGCGGACTCCTACGAGCAGTACTTC,CASSELSEADSYEQYF
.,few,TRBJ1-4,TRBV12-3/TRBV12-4,TGTGCCAGCAGTTTTGAGACCCAGGGTGAAAAACTGTTTTTT,CASSFETQGEKLFF
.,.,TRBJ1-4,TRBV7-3,TGTGCCAGCAGCCCAGGACGGAATGAAAAACTGTTTTTT,CASSPGRNEKLFF
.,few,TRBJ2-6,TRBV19,TGTGCCAGTACCCCGAGGGGGGACACGAGAATCACTGGGGCCAACGTCCTGACTTTC,CASTPRGDTRITGANVLTF
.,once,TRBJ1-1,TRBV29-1,TGCAGCGTTGGGCTAATGGGTGCCACTGAAGCTTTCTTT,CSVGLMGATEAFF
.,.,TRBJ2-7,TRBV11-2,TGTGCCAGCACTCCATTAGGAGGTCCCGAGCAGTACTTC,CASTPLGGPEQYF
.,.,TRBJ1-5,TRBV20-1,TGCAGTGCTATATCATTAGTGGGCAATCAGCCCCAGCATTTT,CSAISLVGNQPQHF
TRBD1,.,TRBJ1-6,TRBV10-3,TGTGCCAGCAGTTACTCCGACAGGGGGGCAAGTAGCAATTCACCCCTCCACTTT,CASSYSDRGASSNSPLHF
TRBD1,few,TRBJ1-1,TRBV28,TGTGCCAGCAGGACCCCAGGGGGCATAAACACTGAAGCTTTCTTT,CASRTPGGINTEAFF
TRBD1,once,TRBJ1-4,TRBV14,TGTGCCAGCAGCCATTCTGGGACAGGGAAGAAACTGTTTTTT,CASSHSGTGKKLFF
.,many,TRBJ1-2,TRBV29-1,TGCAGCGTTGATTTGTCCGGGGGTCGGAGCTATGGCTACACCTTC,CSVDLSGGRSYGYTF
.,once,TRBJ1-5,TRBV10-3,TGTCCCAGCAGTGAAGGAGCACAGATTAATCAGCCCCAGCATTTT,CPSSEGAQINQPQHF
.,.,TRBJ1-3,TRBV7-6,TGTGCCAGCAGCCCGAGTTTGCCGAGCTCTGGAAGCACCATATATTTT,CASSPSLPSSGSTIYF
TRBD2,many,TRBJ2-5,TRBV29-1,TGCAGCGTTGTTGGGACTAGCGGATGGGGGACCCAGTACTTC,CSVVGTSGWGTQYF
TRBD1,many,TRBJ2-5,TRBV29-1,TGCAGCGTTGCTGGACAGGGTTTAGAGACCCAGTACTTC,CSVAGQGLETQYF
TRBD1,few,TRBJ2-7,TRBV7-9,TGTGCCAGCAGCCCCCGGGACAGGGGAATCTACGAGCAGTACTTC,CASSPRDRGIYEQYF
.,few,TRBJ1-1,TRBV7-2,TGTGCCAGCAGCTTAGAGGGGCCCAGCACTGAAGCTTTCTTT,CASSLEGPSTEAFF
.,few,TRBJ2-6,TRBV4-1,TGCGCCAGCAGCCAAGCATCCGGACCTGGGGCCAACGTCCTGACTTTC,CASSQASGPGANVLTF
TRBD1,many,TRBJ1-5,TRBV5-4,TGTGCCAGCAGCGCGGGGACAGAGCATTATCAGCCCCAGCATTTT,CASSAGTEHYQPQHF
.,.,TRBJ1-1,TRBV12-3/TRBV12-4,TGTGCCAGCAGTCCCGTCAAGGATGAAGCTTTCTTT,CASSPVKDEAFF
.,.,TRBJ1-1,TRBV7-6,TGTGCCAGCAGCTCCCTGGGGGGGGGAGGGACTGAAGCTTTCTTT,CASSSLGGGGTEAFF
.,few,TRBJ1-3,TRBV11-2,TGTGCCAGCAGCGGGAGGGACGCCGGTGCCGGAAACACCATATATTTT,CASSGRDAGAGNTIYF
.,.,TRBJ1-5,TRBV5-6,TGTGCCAGCAGCTTGCCCGGACAGCAGCCCCAGCATTTT,CASSLPGQQPQHF
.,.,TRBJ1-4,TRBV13,TGTGCCAGCAGCTTAGGCGAAAGGGGCGGGGAAAAACTGTTTTTT,CASSLGERGGEKLFF
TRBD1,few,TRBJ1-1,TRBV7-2,TGTGCCAGCAGCTTGGAGACAGGGCCTGGCACTGAAGCTTTCTTT,CASSLETGPGTEAFF
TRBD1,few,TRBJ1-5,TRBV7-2,TGTGCCAGCGGGAGGGACAGGTTAGGGATGAGCAATCAGCCCCAGCATTTT,CASGRDRLGMSNQPQHF
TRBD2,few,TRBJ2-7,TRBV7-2,TGTGCCAGCGGCTCCGGGACTAGCGGCCCCTACGAGCAGTACTTC,CASGSGTSGPYEQYF
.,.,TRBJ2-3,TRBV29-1,TGCAGCGTGATCGGACTGATGAGGGAGCAGTATTTT,CSVIGLMREQYF
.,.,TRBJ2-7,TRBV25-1,TGTGCCACCCGGAACAGGGTCTCCTACGAGCAGTACTTC,CATRNRVSYEQYF
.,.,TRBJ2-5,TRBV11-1,TGTGCCAGCAGCTCACCACCGGAGAGGGAGACCCAGTACTTC,CASSSPPERETQYF
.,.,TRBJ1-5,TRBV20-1,TGCAGTGCTAGAGCCGGGGTTCAGCCCCAGCATTTT,CSARAGVQPQHF
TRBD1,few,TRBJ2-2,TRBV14,TGTGCCAGCAGGCGACAGGGTTCGAACACCGGGGAGCTGTTTTTT,CASRRQGSNTGELFF
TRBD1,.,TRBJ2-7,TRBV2,TGTGCCAGCAGCCCCCCCGACAGGGACGAGCAGTACTTC,CASSPPDRDEQYF
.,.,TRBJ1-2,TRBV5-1,TGCGCCAGCAGCTTTGGTGGTCGCCGGGGATTCTATGGCTACACCTTC,CASSFGGRRGFYGYTF
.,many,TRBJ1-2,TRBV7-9,TGTGCCAGCAGCCCCCTTTCGCAGTCCCATGGCTACACCTTC,CASSPLSQSHGYTF
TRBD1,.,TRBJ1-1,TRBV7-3,TGTGCCAGCAGCCCAGGAGGACAGGGGGCTTGGGGCACTGAAGCTTTCTTT,CASSPGGQGAWGTEAFF
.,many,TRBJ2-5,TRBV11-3,TGTGCCAGCAGCCCCGATATACGAGAGACCCAGTACTTC,CASSPDIRETQYF
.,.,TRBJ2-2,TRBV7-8,TGTGCCAGCAGCTTAGCGGGGGGGGCCCCCGGGGAACTGTTTTTT,CASSLAGGAPGELFF
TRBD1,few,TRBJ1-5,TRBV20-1,TGCAGTGCTATCCCCGGGACAGCCTTTAGCAATCAGCCCCAGCATTTT,CSAIPGTAFSNQPQHF
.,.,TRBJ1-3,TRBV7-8,TGTGCCAGCAGCTATTTAGGGACAACGGGAAACACCATGTATTTT,CASSYLGTTGNTMYF
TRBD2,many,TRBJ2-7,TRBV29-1,TGCAGCGTGGTCTCCCTGGGACTAGGGTCCTACGAGCAGTACTTC,CSVVSLGLGSYEQYF
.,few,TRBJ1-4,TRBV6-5,TGTGCCAGCAGGATAGACGACGGTAATGAAAAACTGTTTTTT,CASRIDDGNEKLFF
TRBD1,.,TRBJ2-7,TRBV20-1,TGCAGTGCTAGCGGCCGGGACAGGGCATACTACGAGCAGTACTTC,CSASGRDRAYYEQYF
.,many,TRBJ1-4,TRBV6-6,TGTGCCAGCAGTTCCGCTAATGAAAAACTGTTTTTT,CASSSANEKLFF
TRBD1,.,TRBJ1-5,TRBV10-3,TGTGCCAGCCAGGGGGCCTTCGATCAGCCCCAGCATTTT,CASQGAFDQPQHF
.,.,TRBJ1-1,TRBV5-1,TGCGCCAGCAGCTTGGGCGGTGGAGGATGGAACACTGAAGCTTTCTTT,CASSLGGGGWNTEAFF
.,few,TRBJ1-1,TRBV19,TGTGCCAGTAGTATCCCCTCCGGGTTTTTGGGTACTGAAGCTTTCTTT,CASSIPSGFLGTEAFF